This TCR beta chain was identified in a study of T cell repertoires in cytomegalovirus infection. About the study: CMV epitopes used comprised recently identified HLA-C-restricted ones and well-studied HLA-B-restricted ones. It was the public TCR beta signatures that indicated both CMV infection and matching HLA type. Study-wide results and caveats: There were HLA-C-restricted CMV-specific TCR beta clonotypes dominating the ex vivo response. People with CMV and the relevant HLA were identified by cumulative public TCR beta family frequency.

This clonotype is medium-sized (0.01 to 0.1%) by share. Its antigen is unknown. Via MiXCR, TCRdb re-called the reads, giving one row per CDR3 protein. The table has 49,000 or so distinct CDR3 sequences, approximately 20% seen once. Germline values: CDR1 SGHDT, CDR2 YYEEEE. CDR3 length: 14 residues. The J segment lost 9 bases and the V segment lost 6 bases, leaving 12 bases of the junction unmatched. The TCR sequence derives from a human donor in good health (CMV status not recorded). Some clones in this sample may be carry-over from other donors' samples. The chain combines TRBV5-6 with TRBJ2-1, with 7 bases identical to TRBD1. Specimen: CD8+ T cells from cultured PBMCs, collected from culture after CMV antigen stimulation. CDR3 sequence: CASNPGTARGEQFF. The DNA of the CDR3 is TGTGCCAGCAACCCTGGGACAGCGCGTGGTGAGCAGTTCTTC. The full variable domain, its missing parts supplied by reference TRBV5-6 and TRBJ2-1, is DAGVTQSPTHLIKTRGQQVTLRCSPKSGHDTVSWYQQALGQGPQFIFQYYEEEERQRGNFPDRFSGHQFPNYSSELNVNALLLGDSALYLCASNPGTARGEQFFGPGTRLTVL.